Below, 25 T cell receptor beta chains from the same sample are listed, as sequenced in a study of graft-versus-host responses after intestinal transplantation. Measured with immunoSEQ multiplex PCR; TCRdb has only the in-frame clones, and not every one. The sample carries about 21,000 clones, around 92% recorded once. Specimen: PBMCs, collected roughly 39 weeks after intestinal transplant. The receptors were sampled from a human patient who received an intestinal transplant, so some T cells may come from the graft donor.

CDR3 residues: CASRPGSVRTQYF. The CDR3 DNA is TGTGCCAGCAGACCGGGTAGCGTCAGGACCCAGTACTTC. This rearrangement joins TRBV11-2 to TRBJ2-5; TRBD2 might be the D (5 bases). The CDR3 is 13 amino acids. The V and J ends lost 6 bases and 7 bases respectively, with 15 bases between them. Germline-derived CDR1 and CDR2 are SGHAT and FQNNGV.

V gene TRBV14 combines with J gene TRBJ2-2; perhaps TRBD1 as D (6 bases). V lost 4 bases and J lost 1, with 19 bases in between. Germline V CDR1 and CDR2: SGHDN, FVKESK. This CDR3 has 18 residues. This CDR3 reads CASSRYQTGPGNTGELFF. CDR3 in DNA: TGTGCCAGCAGCCGCTATCAAACAGGGCCGGGGAACACCGGGGAGCTGTTTTTT.

The J gene is TRBJ2-1, the V gene TRBV28; 7 bases align to TRBD2. The CDR3 is 21 amino acids. V gave up 5 bases and J gave up 2 bases; unmatched junction bases: 24. Germline CDR1 is MDHEN and CDR2 is SYDVKM. CDR3 bases: TGTGCCAGCAGTCCGATAGGTCATGACGGCGGGAGTCCCTTCCCCTACAATGAGCAGTTCTTC. Amino acids: CASSPIGHDGGSPFPYNEQFF.

The rearrangement joins TRBV7-9 to TRBJ2-7; tentative D call: TRBD1 (6 bases). The CDR3 contains 14 residues. Germline V lookup: CDR1 SEHNR, CDR2 FQNEAQ (reference sequence). V lost 1 base, J lost 3 bases, and 10 bases lay in between. The CDR3: CASSLGGTNYEQYF. The CDR3 nucleotides read TGTGCCAGCAGCTTAGGAGGGACAAACTACGAGCAGTACTTC.

The rearrangement uses TRBV9 and TRBJ2-3; D is unresolved. V lost 0 bases, J lost 4 bases, and 9 bases lay in between. This CDR3 has 14 amino acids. Germline values: CDR1 SGDLS, CDR2 YYNGEE. CDR3 protein: CASSVEPEADTQYF. The CDR3 DNA follows: TGTGCCAGCAGCGTAGAACCAGAGGCAGATACGCAGTATTTT.

J is TRBJ1-2 and V is TRBV29-1; 8 bases line up with TRBD1. This CDR3 spans 14 amino acids. CDR1 SQVTM and CDR2 ANQGSEA come from the germline V gene. V shed 3 bases, J shed 1 base, and the junction held 4 bases outside the gene matches. CDR3 coding DNA: TGCAGCGTTGATGGGACAGGCCATAACTATGGCTACACCTTC. Translating gives CSVDGTGHNYGYTF. Variable domain in full (rest from reference TRBV29-1 and TRBJ1-2): SAVISQKPSRDICQRGTSLTIQCQVDSQVTMMFWYRQQPGQSLTLIATANQGSEATYESGFVIDKFPISRPNLTFSTLTVSNMSPEDSSIYLCSVDGTGHNYGYTFGSGTRLTVV.

The V gene is TRBV6-5, the J gene TRBJ2-3, with TRBD2 identical over 8 bases. Germline CDR1 MNHEY, CDR2 SVGAGI. V lost 3 bases to trimming and J lost 4 bases; unmatched junction nucleotides: 3. The CDR3 runs to 14 residues. Here the CDR3 DNA reads TGTGCCAGCAGTTATGCCGGGAGGGCAGATACGCAGTATTTT. It specifies CASSYAGRADTQYF.

J is TRBJ2-7 and V is TRBV5-5; D is possibly TRBD1 or TRBD2 (5 bases each). The germline gives CDR1 SGHKS, CDR2 YYEKEE (reference sequence). The CDR3 runs 15 residues. Trimming removed 4 bases from V and 7 bases from J, with 21 bases in between. The CDR3 loop reads CASSQPGRRSGEQYF. CDR3 coding DNA: TGTGCCAGCAGCCAGCCGGGACGCAGGTCGGGAGAGCAGTACTTC.

The rearrangement joins TRBV6-1 to TRBJ2-6; 7 positions match TRBD1. CDR3 length equals 21 residues. Looked up from germline, CDR1 is MNHNS and CDR2 is SASEGT. The V gene end was trimmed by 2 bases and the J gene end by 0 bases; junction bases not matched to a gene: 16. The CDR3 sequence is CASSEYPFEGDSLSGANVLTF. The CDR3 bases are TGTGCCAGCAGTGAATATCCCTTCGAGGGGGACAGCCTCTCTGGGGCCAACGTCCTGACTTTC.

The chain carries TRBV7-6 and TRBJ2-7; no clear D. Trimming pared 1 base from V and 0 bases from J, leaving 7 bases between. In germline, CDR1 is SGHVS, CDR2 FNYEAQ. The CDR3 spans 14 residues. This chain's CDR3 is CASSLVRSSYEQYF. In DNA, the CDR3 is TGTGCCAGCAGCTTAGTTCGGAGCTCCTACGAGCAGTACTTC. Using reference TRBV7-6 and TRBJ2-7 for the parts outside the CDR3, the full variable domain is GAGVSQSPRYKVTKRGQDVALRCDPISGHVSLYWYRQALGQGPEFLTYFNYEAQQDKSGLPNDRFSAERPEGSISTLTIQRTEQRDSAMYRCASSLVRSSYEQYFGPGTRLTVT.

This sequence joins TRBV2 and TRBJ2-2, with a weak D call TRBD2 (5 bases). There are 16 residues in the CDR3. Trimming shortened V by 1 base and J by 2 bases, and 11 bases separated the two germline ends. Germline V CDR1 and CDR2: SNHLY, FYNNEI. The CDR3 DNA follows: TGTGCCAGCAGTGAAGGGCTGGCGGGCAACACCGGGGAGCTGTTTTTT. Protein sequence: CASSEGLAGNTGELFF.

The chain carries TRBV7-9 and TRBJ2-2; 9 nucleotides agree with TRBD1. The CDR3 extends over 16 amino acids. J was trimmed by 4 bases and V by 5 bases; bases with no gene match: 8. CDR1 SEHNR and CDR2 FQNEAQ come from the germline V gene (reference sequence). The CDR3 DNA reads as TGTGCCAGCAGCCCAGGGACAGGGTCTGGCACCGGGGAGCTGTTTTTT. It is translated as CASSPGTGSGTGELFF.

In this sample, this clone turned up once. The chain carries TRBV6-5 and TRBJ1-4; perhaps TRBD1 as D (6 bases). The CDR3 extends over 12 amino acids. Germline values: CDR1 MNHEY, CDR2 SVGAGI. V gave up 7 bases and J gave up 5 bases, with 8 bases separating them. The CDR3 protein is CASNRVNEKLFF. DNA for the CDR3: TGTGCCAGCAACAGGGTGAATGAAAAACTGTTTTTT.

This rearrangement joins TRBV19 to TRBJ2-2; perhaps D is TRBD1 or TRBD2 (5 bases each). Germline V lookup: CDR1 LNHDA, CDR2 SQIVND (reference sequence). This CDR3 has 14 amino acids. V was cut by 11 bases and J by 5 bases, with 18 bases left in between. This chain's CDR3 is CALRAGEMTGELFF. CDR3 nucleotide sequence: TGTGCCCTCAGGGCTGGGGAGATGACCGGGGAGCTGTTTTTT.

This chain connects TRBV5-1 to TRBJ2-5, with D tentatively TRBD1 or TRBD2 (5 bases each). Trimming left V 0 bases short and J 1 base short, with 10 bases between. The CDR3 consists of 15 residues. Germline loops: CDR1 SGHRS, CDR2 YFSETQ. CDR3 DNA sequence: TGCGCCAGCAGCTTGGGGGGGACGAGCCAAGAGACCCAGTACTTC. Protein: CASSLGGTSQETQYF.

CDR3 DNA sequence: TGCGCCAGCAGCTTCGGCAGGGTGACCTACGAGCAGTACTTC. It specifies CASSFGRVTYEQYF. V and J are TRBV5-1 and TRBJ2-7; perhaps TRBD1 as D (5 bases). Germline V gene data show CDR1 as SGHRS and CDR2 as YFSETQ. The CDR3 consists of 14 residues. V gave up 2 bases and J gave up 2 bases, with 11 bases separating them.

The rearrangement joins TRBV9 to TRBJ1-2, with D possibly TRBD1 on 6 matching bases. V dropped 3 bases and J dropped 6 bases, with 18 bases sitting between them. This CDR3 region has 15 residues. Germline CDR1 is SGDLS and CDR2 is YYNGEE. CDR3: CASSALGGATDGYTF. CDR3 DNA sequence: TGTGCCAGCAGCGCTTTAGGGGGGGCGACGGATGGCTACACCTTC. Using reference TRBV9 and TRBJ1-2 for the parts outside the CDR3, the full variable domain is DSGVTQTPKHLITATGQRVTLRCSPRSGDLSVYWYQQSLDQGLQFLIQYYNGEERAKGNILERFSAQQFPDLHSELNLSSLELGDSALYFCASSALGGATDGYTFGSGTRLTVV.

This rearrangement joins TRBV7-6 to TRBJ1-1, with 7 bases lining up with TRBD1. V shed 1 base and J 0 bases; nucleotides not matched to a gene: 5. Germline CDR1 SGHVS, CDR2 FNYEAQ. CDR3 length: 16 amino acids. For the CDR3, the DNA is TGTGCCAGCAGCTTAGGAGGGGGCGGGCTGAACACTGAAGCTTTCTTT. This gives the protein CASSLGGGGLNTEAFF.

The CDR3 here is CASSFSQGVDGYTF. The CDR3 nucleotides are TGCGCCAGCAGCTTCAGCCAGGGGGTAGATGGCTACACCTTC. The rearrangement links TRBV5-1 to TRBJ1-2, with TRBD1 matching 7 bases. The V segment lost 2 bases and the J segment 6 bases; nucleotides outside the gene matches: 7. Germline CDR1 reads SGHRS; CDR2 reads YFSETQ. This CDR3 has 14 residues.

The chain joins TRBV5-1 to TRBJ1-1; 8 positions agree with TRBD1. The J segment lost 4 bases and the V segment lost 3 bases, leaving 8 bases of the junction unmatched. The CDR3 is 15 amino acids. CDR1 SGHRS and CDR2 YFSETQ come from the germline V gene. The CDR3 sequence: CASSYTQGARTEAFF. The CDR3 DNA reads as TGCGCCAGCAGCTACACCCAGGGGGCGCGCACTGAAGCTTTCTTT.

This clone occurred once. The chain couples TRBV7-3 to TRBJ2-4, with 7 nucleotides matching TRBD2. After removal of 3 bases from V and 4 bases from J, the junction contained 3 bases not matched to a gene. Looked up from germline, CDR1 is SGHTA and CDR2 is FQGTGA. CDR3 length equals 14 residues. Here the CDR3 DNA reads TGTGCCAGCAGCTTGGGAGGGCCTAAAAACATTCAGTACTTC. It translates to CASSLGGPKNIQYF.

The gene calls are TRBV4-2 and TRBJ1-5, with D perhaps matching TRBD1 (6 bases). The CDR3 is 15 amino acids. CDR1 is LGHNA and CDR2 is YNFKEQ in the germline V gene. The V end was cut by 0 bases, the J end by 7 bases, with 13 bases between. The CDR3 nucleotides are TGTGCCAGCAGCCAAGATGTACAGGGCAGCCAGCCCCAGCATTTT. This gives the protein CASSQDVQGSQPQHF.

The chain combines TRBV7-9 with TRBJ2-7; tentatively, D is TRBD2 (6 bases). The V gene's germline CDR1 is SEHNR and CDR2 FQNEAQ (reference sequence). V shed 2 bases and J shed 0 bases, with 8 bases lying between them. CDR3 length: 14 amino acids. CDR3 DNA sequence: TGTGCCAGCAGCTTACTAGCGAGCTCCTACGAGCAGTACTTC. This sequence encodes CASSLLASSYEQYF.

The chain couples TRBV7-8 to TRBJ2-5; D ambiguous. This CDR3 has 12 residues. CDR1 is SGHVS and CDR2 is FQNEAQ in the germline V gene. V lost 6 bases to trimming and J lost 3 bases, with 8 bases between them. The CDR3 coding sequence is TGTGCCAGCAGGTTGATTGAAGAGACCCAGTACTTC. This translates into CASRLIEETQYF.

The genes are TRBV19 and TRBJ1-5; 9 bases match TRBD1. CDR1 and CDR2 from the germline V gene are LNHDA and SQIVND (reference sequence). V trimming: 3 bases; J trimming: 7 bases; junction bases outside the gene matches: 7. CDR3 length: 15 residues. Here the CDR3 reads CASSITGQGWQPQHF. CDR3 nucleotides: TGTGCCAGTAGTATCACGGGACAGGGATGGCAGCCCCAGCATTTT.